The next 8 T cell receptor beta chains were all read from a single sample in a study of cytomegalovirus exposure and HLA in healthy donors. PCR was performed using 60 Vbeta and 13 Jbeta primers. Generated by immunoSEQ multiplex PCR, the TCRdb table keeps only in-frame clones and is missing some. The sample contains about 170,000 clones, approximately 80% of which appear only once. The sample consisted of PBMCs. These receptors originate from a male donor in good health and CMV-seronegative.

The table lists this clone with a few counts. This chain links TRBV25-1 with TRBJ2-7, with 7 bases lining up with TRBD2. This CDR3 has 15 amino acids. V was pared by 4 bases and J by 2 bases, with 8 bases of the junction left unmatched. Germline CDR1 is MGHDK and CDR2 is SYGVNS. Here the CDR3 DNA reads TGTGCCAGCAGTGGGTGGGGGGAGGGGACCTACGAGCAGTACTTC. Encoded protein: CASSGWGEGTYEQYF.

The rearrangement joins TRBV11-2 to TRBJ2-7; D is unresolved. The CDR3 is 14 residues long. Germline V CDR1 and CDR2: SGHAT, FQNNGV. Between the trimmed V and J ends, which lost 2 bases and 2 bases, there was a span of 10 bases. CDR3 coding DNA: TGTGCCAGCAGCTTACAACCGGGTACCTACGAGCAGTACTTC. Its protein product is CASSLQPGTYEQYF.

The chain uses TRBV6-6 and TRBJ2-5, with D uncertain. Trimming removed 2 bases from V and 9 bases from J, with 10 bases in between. The CDR3 runs to 12 residues. Germline CDR1 reads MNHNY; CDR2 reads SVGAGI (reference sequence). CDR3 sequence (DNA): TGTGCCAGCAGTTACGCAAATGAGGCCCAGTACTTC. As protein: CASSYANEAQYF.

This clone has more than one count but fewer than ten. The rearrangement joins TRBV30 to TRBJ2-2, with 7 bases matching TRBD1. Per the germline V gene, CDR1 is GTSNPN and CDR2 is SVGIG (reference sequence). V trimming: 8 bases; J trimming: 6 bases; junction bases outside the gene matches: 9. This CDR3 is 13 amino acids long. The CDR3 is CALQGIVAGELFF. As DNA, the CDR3 is TGTGCCCTACAGGGGATAGTAGCCGGGGAGCTGTTTTTT.

This clone was counted a single time. The chain combines TRBV5-4 with TRBJ2-1; perhaps TRBD1 as D (6 bases). The V gene lost 4 bases and the J gene lost 0 bases, with 11 bases spanning the gap. Germline V CDR1 and CDR2: SGHNT, YYREEE (reference sequence). The CDR3 has 15 amino acids. CDR3 sequence: CASSVTGSSYNEQFF. DNA of the CDR3: TGTGCCAGCAGCGTAACAGGGTCCTCCTACAATGAGCAGTTCTTC.

The chain joins TRBV27 to TRBJ1-1; D gene unclear. Trimming shortened V by 5 bases and J by 1 base, and 20 bases separated the two germline ends. The germline V gene has CDR1 MNHEY and CDR2 SMNVEV (reference sequence). This CDR3 is built from 17 residues. CDR3 nucleotides: TGTGCCAGCAGTCGCACCTTCGGCCTGAGGGCGAACACTGAAGCTTTCTTT. Residues: CASSRTFGLRANTEAFF.

The chain carries TRBV27 and TRBJ2-1; D is perhaps TRBD1 (6 bases). Germline CDR1 is MNHEY and CDR2 is SMNVEV (reference sequence). Trimming cost V 4 bases and J 9 bases, with 22 bases left between them. This CDR3 spans 16 amino acids. The CDR3 DNA reads as TGTGCCAGCAGTTCCATCGACAGGCCACCGAGGGGTGAGCAGTTCTTC. It translates to CASSSIDRPPRGEQFF.

The CDR3 DNA follows: TGTGCCAGCAGTCTTAGCGGGACGTACAATGAGCAGTTCTTC. Its protein is CASSLSGTYNEQFF. J is TRBJ2-1 and V is TRBV6-6; 8 bases line up with TRBD2. Germline V gene data show CDR1 as MNHNY and CDR2 as SVGAGI (reference sequence). This CDR3 contains 14 residues. J was trimmed by 4 bases and V by 5 bases; bases with no gene match: 4.